These 21 T cell receptor beta chains were sequenced from one sample in a study of T cell responses to AZD1222 COVID-19 vaccine (dated by TCRdb to the early 2020s). Library preparation employed the immunoSEQ multiplex PCR assay. The immuneACCESS repertoire file appears here via TCRdb, limited to in-frame rearrangements. These files lack a portion of the clones; in checked studies, under half of the deficit traces to unresolved V genes, and the cause of the others is not known. The sample yields just over 95,000 clones; 85% to 90% were counted once. Clones ranked in the top ten supply roughly 4% of the sample. Explained via the paper, the time point label denotes: baseline before first vaccination. Sequencing was performed on peripheral blood, taken on day 0 of AZD1222 vaccination. The receptors originated from an adult in good health.

The rearrangement uses TRBV4-1 and TRBJ1-2, with D uncertain. This CDR3 spans 16 amino acids. Germline V gene lookup returns CDR1 MGHRA and CDR2 YSYEKL. V lost 0 bases to trimming and J lost 6 bases, with 17 bases between them. The CDR3 sequence: CASSQDRHIVIHGYTF. DNA for the CDR3: TGCGCCAGCAGCCAAGATAGGCACATAGTGATACATGGCTACACCTTC.

The chain carries TRBV19 and TRBJ2-6; TRBD1 aligns across 10 bases. This CDR3 region has 18 residues. CDR1 is LNHDA, CDR2 SQIVND, per germline (reference sequence). J lost 0 bases, V lost 5 bases, and 7 bases had no gene match. In nucleotides, the CDR3 is TGTGCCAGTAGTCCGCGGACAGGGGGGGTCTCTGGGGCCAACGTCCTGACTTTC. Translated: CASSPRTGGVSGANVLTF.

The CDR3 here is CASSGARVYEQYF. The CDR3 nucleotides read TGCGCCAGCAGTGGGGCCAGGGTTTACGAGCAGTACTTC. The V gene is TRBV10-1, the J gene TRBJ2-7; tentatively, D is TRBD1 (5 bases). Trimming shortened V by 4 bases and J by 4 bases, and 11 bases separated the two germline ends. The CDR3 totals 13 residues. Per germline, CDR1 WNHNN and CDR2 SYGVQD (reference sequence).

This chain links TRBV4-2 with TRBJ2-1, with 9 bases matching TRBD2. The CDR3 consists of 15 residues. Germline V gene lookup returns CDR1 LGHNA and CDR2 YNFKEQ. Trimming removed 4 bases from V and 4 bases from J; junction bases left unmatched: 5. The CDR3 coding sequence is TGTGCCAGCAGCCGAAGCGGGGGGTTATACAATGAGCAGTTCTTC. It specifies CASSRSGGLYNEQFF.

This clone has a single count. The gene calls are TRBV4-3 and TRBJ1-3; 7 bases agree with TRBD1. Germline-derived CDR1 and CDR2 are LGHNA and YSLEER. The CDR3 length is 14 residues. Losses at the gene ends were 3 bases for V and 2 bases for J; bases not matched to a gene: 1. This CDR3 is CASSQTGTGNTIYF. The CDR3 coding sequence is TGCGCCAGCAGCCAGACAGGGACTGGAAACACCATATATTTT.

V usage is TRBV19 and J usage is TRBJ1-1; no clear D gene. The CDR3 is 12 amino acids. Germline values: CDR1 LNHDA, CDR2 SQIVND (reference sequence). V was pared by 4 bases and J by 7 bases, with 10 bases between. The CDR3 sequence is CASSSVRNEAFF. The CDR3 bases are TGTGCCAGTAGTAGCGTCCGAAATGAAGCTTTCTTT.

The chain carries TRBV7-6 and TRBJ2-5, with 10 positions matching TRBD2. CDR3 length: 16 amino acids. V lost 5 bases, J lost 4 bases, and 10 bases stayed unmatched. CDR1 is SGHVS, CDR2 FNYEAQ, per germline. The CDR3 is CASSRGTAGGLETQYF. The CDR3 nucleotides are TGTGCCAGCAGCAGAGGGACAGCGGGGGGGTTAGAGACCCAGTACTTC.

This chain connects TRBV9 to TRBJ1-2; D gene unclear. The V gene's germline CDR1 is SGDLS and CDR2 YYNGEE. CDR3 size: 10 residues. V shed 4 bases and J shed 5 bases, with 3 bases lying between them. CDR3 residues: CASSRYGYTF. The CDR3, as DNA: TGTGCCAGCAGCCGATATGGCTACACCTTC.

The gene calls are TRBV3-1 (or the pseudogene TRBV3-2) and TRBJ1-6, with 7 bases lining up with TRBD1. Unmatched junction bases numbered 13, after V lost 4 bases and J lost 7 bases. This CDR3 has 17 amino acids. The germline V gene has CDR1 LGHDT and CDR2 YNNKEL (reference sequence). The chain's CDR3 is CASSLRGRAGGNSPLHF. CDR3 DNA sequence: TGTGCCAGCAGCCTCCGAGGTCGGGCAGGGGGGAATTCACCCCTCCACTTT.

The chain couples TRBV3-1 (or the pseudogene TRBV3-2) to TRBJ2-7, with 10 bases that match TRBD2. The CDR3 has 14 amino acids. Germline CDR1 reads LGHDT; CDR2 reads YNNKEL (reference sequence). V was pared by 4 bases and J by 4 bases, with 4 bases of the junction left unmatched. In DNA, the CDR3 is TGTGCCAGCAGCCCGGGACTAGCGTTTTACGAGCAGTACTTC. Amino acid sequence: CASSPGLAFYEQYF.

The V and J genes are TRBV28 and TRBJ1-6, with unresolved D. The CDR3 is 14 amino acids. Germline V CDR1 and CDR2: MDHEN, SYDVKM. The V and J ends lost 3 bases and 9 bases respectively, with 12 bases between them. CDR3 nucleotides: TGTGCCAGCAGTTTCTATGGGGAGGTTTCACCCCTCCACTTT. This codes for CASSFYGEVSPLHF.

The genes are TRBV5-6 and TRBJ1-3; D is unresolved. Per the germline V gene, CDR1 is SGHDT and CDR2 is YYEEEE. There are 16 residues in the CDR3. The germline V and J ends were trimmed by 4 bases and 0 bases, with 14 bases remaining between them. The CDR3 coding sequence is TGTGCCAGCAGCCTACCGGACGGAAACTCTGGAAACACCATATATTTT. Encoded protein: CASSLPDGNSGNTIYF.

This chain connects TRBV6-5 to TRBJ2-5; unclear D gene. Germline lookup yields CDR1 MNHEY and CDR2 SVGAGI. The V and J ends lost 3 bases and 0 bases respectively, with 8 bases between them. CDR3 length: 14 residues. CDR3 loop: CASSYVGNQETQYF. CDR3 DNA sequence: TGTGCCAGCAGTTATGTGGGGAACCAAGAGACCCAGTACTTC.

This chain uses TRBV30 with TRBJ1-5; perhaps TRBD1 as D (6 bases). The CDR3 has 15 amino acids. Germline V gene lookup returns CDR1 GTSNPN and CDR2 SVGIG (reference sequence). V was cut by 2 bases and J by 7 bases, with 18 bases left in between. The CDR3 region has the DNA TGTGCCTGGAGTCCAGCCGGGCAGGGGATACAGCCCCAGCATTTT. This translates into CAWSPAGQGIQPQHF.

This chain connects TRBV5-1 to TRBJ1-1; D remains unclear. The CDR3 runs 15 residues. Germline values: CDR1 SGHRS, CDR2 YFSETQ. The germline V and J ends were trimmed by 0 bases and 2 bases, with 11 bases remaining between them. The CDR3 here is CASSLVLLGNTEAFF. The CDR3 DNA reads TGCGCCAGCAGCTTGGTGCTCTTGGGCAACACTGAAGCTTTCTTT.

The chain recombines TRBV7-9 with TRBJ1-1, with TRBD1 matching over 10 bases. The CDR3 length is 15 residues. V lost 8 bases to trimming and J lost 7 bases; unmatched junction nucleotides: 13. Per the germline V gene, CDR1 is SEHNR and CDR2 is FQNEAQ (reference sequence). The CDR3 DNA is TGTGCCAGCCATTCATCGAGACAGGGGGCCTATGAAGCTTTCTTT. It specifies CASHSSRQGAYEAFF.

The chain combines TRBV9 with TRBJ2-5, with TRBD2 identical over 9 bases. After removal of 4 bases from V and 5 bases from J, the junction contained 9 bases not matched to a gene. In germline, CDR1 is SGDLS, CDR2 YYNGEE. The CDR3 is made up of 15 amino acids. Written as DNA, the CDR3 is TGTGCCAGCAGCTCCGCGGGGGGGCTAGCGGAGACCCAGTACTTC. Translating gives CASSSAGGLAETQYF. The whole variable domain, filled in from reference TRBV9 and TRBJ2-5, reads DSGVTQTPKHLITATGQRVTLRCSPRSGDLSVYWYQQSLDQGLQFLIQYYNGEERAKGNILERFSAQQFPDLHSELNLSSLELGDSALYFCASSSAGGLAETQYFGPGTRLLVL.

The V and J genes are TRBV23-1 and TRBJ2-3, with D maybe TRBD1 (6 bases). TRBV23-1 is noted as an ORF with a role that remains uncertain. Between the trimmed V and J ends, which lost 6 bases and 3 bases, there was a span of 13 bases. The CDR3 sequence is 14 residues long. CDR3 loop: CASSLSRGTDTQYF. CDR3 nucleotides: TGCGCCAGCAGCCTATCCAGGGGAACAGATACGCAGTATTTT.

V is TRBV5-1 and J is TRBJ2-1; TRBD2 matches 9 bases. J lost 1 base, V lost 4 bases, and 3 bases had no gene match. Per the germline V gene, CDR1 is SGHRS and CDR2 is YFSETQ. This CDR3 region has 15 residues. The CDR3 region is CASSMGLASYNEQFF. CDR3 nucleotide sequence: TGCGCCAGCAGCATGGGACTAGCATCCTACAATGAGCAGTTCTTC.

This sequence joins TRBV4-2 and TRBJ1-5, with TRBD1 matching over 7 bases. With 1 base clipped from V and 5 bases from J, the junction kept 14 bases outside the gene matches. The CDR3 totals 18 residues. CDR1 and CDR2 (germline): LGHNA, YNFKEQ. The CDR3 nucleotides are TGTGCCAGCAGCCAAGCGACAGGGTTTGCCGGTTTTTATCAGCCCCAGCATTTT. As protein: CASSQATGFAGFYQPQHF.

In the case of this clone: Other DNA sequences in the sample encode the same CDR3. The CDR3, as DNA: TGTGCCAGCAGCCTTCTTATGAACACTGAAGCTTTCTTT. This sequence encodes CASSLLMNTEAFF. The chain carries TRBV7-9 and TRBJ1-1; D remains ambiguous. The V end lost 5 bases, the J end lost 0 bases, and 7 bases lay between the germline ends. Germline loops: CDR1 SEHNR, CDR2 FQNEAQ (reference sequence). This CDR3 has 13 residues.